The 21 T cell receptor beta chains below were found in one sample sequenced in a study of cytomegalovirus exposure and HLA in healthy donors. Researchers ran the PCR with 60 Vbeta and 13 Jbeta primers. Measured with immunoSEQ multiplex PCR; TCRdb has only the in-frame clones, and not every one. This sample contains about 58,000 clones. Sequenced sample: PBMCs. All receptors derive from a woman younger than 35 in good health and CMV-seronegative.

V usage is TRBV4-1 and J usage is TRBJ1-5; 10 bases agree with TRBD1. The germline V gene encodes CDR1 MGHRA and CDR2 YSYEKL. Trimming at V came to 4 bases and at J to 11 bases, leaving 5 bases not matched to a gene. The CDR3 consists of 13 residues. The CDR3 nucleotides are TGCGCCAGCAGCCGGGACAGGGGAGGTTCCCAGCATTTT. Translation gives CASSRDRGGSQHF.

The CDR3 DNA follows: TGTGCCAGCAGCTTGTCCGGGACAGGGAGGTATCAGCCCCAGCATTTT. As protein: CASSLSGTGRYQPQHF. The chain recombines TRBV5-6 with TRBJ1-5; 9 bases align to TRBD1. This CDR3 has 16 amino acids. Germline trimming cut 1 base from V and 5 bases from J; bases unmatched to any gene: 7. Germline V lookup: CDR1 SGHDT, CDR2 YYEEEE.

This chain links TRBV5-1 with TRBJ2-7; perhaps TRBD1 as D (6 bases). This CDR3 has 14 amino acids. V lost 4 bases to trimming and J lost 2 bases, with 13 bases between them. Germline CDR1 is SGHRS and CDR2 is YFSETQ. The DNA of the CDR3 is TGCGCCAGCAGCCCGCCAGGGGTCCCCTACGAGCAGTACTTC. Its translation: CASSPPGVPYEQYF.

The CDR3 loop reads CASSASGTSSGANVLTF. The DNA of the CDR3 is TGTGCCAGCAGTGCTAGCGGTACAAGCTCTGGGGCCAACGTCCTGACTTTC. This chain joins TRBV6-4 and TRBJ2-6; 7 bases map to TRBD2. J lost 0 bases, V lost 4 bases, and 6 bases had no gene match. Looked up from germline, CDR1 is MRHNA and CDR2 is SNTAGT. The CDR3 consists of 17 residues.

The chain combines TRBV7-2 with TRBJ1-2, with D perhaps matching TRBD1 (6 bases). CDR1 SGHTA and CDR2 FQGNSA come from the germline V gene. The CDR3 contains 13 residues. The ends were cut back, 5 bases at V and 14 bases at J, with 21 bases in the middle. This chain's CDR3 is CASSILSAGAKTF. The CDR3, as DNA: TGTGCCAGCAGCATACTTTCAGCGGGGGCGAAGACCTTC. The full variable domain, its missing parts supplied by reference TRBV7-2 and TRBJ1-2, is GAGVSQSPSNKVTEKGKDVELRCDPISGHTALYWYRQSLGQGLEFLIYFQGNSAPDKSGLPSDRFSAERTGGSVSTLTIQRTQQEDSAVYLCASSILSAGAKTFGSGTRLTVV.

The chain combines TRBV6-5 with TRBJ1-1, with no clear D. CDR3 length: 13 residues. Deletions cut 6 bases from V and 4 bases from J, with 12 bases between. Germline-derived CDR1 and CDR2 are MNHEY and SVGAGI. The CDR3 sequence: CASRHYQLTEAFF. The CDR3 DNA is TGTGCCAGCAGGCACTATCAACTCACTGAAGCTTTCTTT.

V is TRBV28 and J is TRBJ1-3; 9 bases are shared with TRBD1. Per germline, CDR1 MDHEN and CDR2 SYDVKM. The CDR3 runs 15 residues. V shed 4 bases, J shed 4 bases, and the junction held 5 bases outside the gene matches. The CDR3, as DNA: TGTGCCAGCAGTTCCTCCGGGACAGGGGGAAACACCATATATTTT. Translation: CASSSSGTGGNTIYF.

This chain connects TRBV7-2 to TRBJ2-7; 8 nucleotides match TRBD1. The CDR3 length is 14 residues. Germline-derived CDR1 and CDR2 are SGHTA and FQGNSA. V lost 2 bases to trimming and J lost 6 bases; unmatched junction nucleotides: 6. This CDR3 reads CASSLRPGGAEQYF. CDR3 nucleotide sequence: TGTGCCAGCAGCTTACGCCCAGGGGGCGCCGAGCAGTACTTC.

The chain links TRBV4-1 to TRBJ2-3, with D hard to call. V was pared by 3 bases and J by 0 bases, with 7 bases between. CDR1 MGHRA and CDR2 YSYEKL come from the germline V gene. CDR3 length: 14 residues. CDR3 sequence reads: CASSQGYSTDTQYF. DNA of the CDR3: TGCGCCAGCAGCCAGGGCTACAGCACAGATACGCAGTATTTT.

The genes are TRBV6-5 and TRBJ1-1; tentative D call: TRBD1 (6 bases). CDR1 MNHEY and CDR2 SVGAGI come from the germline V gene. With 4 bases removed from V and 1 base from J, the gap between germline ends came to 7 bases. CDR3 length: 13 residues. This chain's CDR3 is CASSWTANTEAFF. DNA for the CDR3: TGTGCCAGCAGTTGGACAGCGAACACTGAAGCTTTCTTT.

This rearrangement joins TRBV5-1 to TRBJ2-7; the match to TRBD1 covers 12 bases. CDR3 size: 16 residues. The V and J ends lost 3 bases and 5 bases, in that order; junction bases with no gene match: 9. The germline gives CDR1 SGHRS, CDR2 YFSETQ. The CDR3 DNA reads as TGCGCCAGCAGCTCGCTCCCGGGACAGGGGGCCAACGAGCAGTACTTC. This sequence encodes CASSSLPGQGANEQYF.

V usage is TRBV7-2 and J usage is TRBJ1-3; tentatively, D is TRBD1 (5 bases). The CDR3 covers 16 residues. Germline-derived CDR1 and CDR2 are SGHTA and FQGNSA. Deletions cut 5 bases from V and 0 bases from J, with 14 bases between. The CDR3 bases are TGTGCCAGCAGCCTTGGGGCGGCAGTCTCTGGAAACACCATATATTTT. Residues: CASSLGAAVSGNTIYF.

The chain couples TRBV6-1 to TRBJ1-5; D not resolved. V shed 2 bases and J shed 6 bases, with 11 bases lying between them. Germline lookup yields CDR1 MNHNS and CDR2 SASEGT. This CDR3 has 14 residues. CDR3 sequence (DNA): TGTGCCAGCAGTGAAAACCGGGTCGGTCAGCCCCAGCATTTT. It translates to CASSENRVGQPQHF.

The rearrangement joins TRBV6-5 to TRBJ1-2; TRBD1 matches at 8 bases. Germline CDR1 MNHEY, CDR2 SVGAGI. CDR3 length: 15 amino acids. Unmatched junction bases numbered 8, after V lost 4 bases and J lost 4 bases. The CDR3 DNA is TGTGCCAGCAGTTCTTGGGCAGGGGGCAGCTATGGCTACACCTTC. The encoded protein is CASSSWAGGSYGYTF.

The genes are TRBV6-5 and TRBJ1-1; the match to TRBD1 covers 7 bases. Germline V CDR1 and CDR2: MNHEY, SVGAGI. The V gene end was trimmed by 0 bases and the J gene end by 4 bases; junction bases not matched to a gene: 5. The CDR3 contains 15 residues. The CDR3 DNA follows: TGTGCCAGCAGTTACTCGTTGACAGGGACCACTGAAGCTTTCTTT. It specifies CASSYSLTGTTEAFF.

The rearrangement joins TRBV6-4 to TRBJ2-7; 9 bases line up with TRBD2. Germline CDR1 MRHNA, CDR2 SNTAGT. The CDR3 is 15 amino acids. Germline trimming cut 5 bases from V and 3 bases from J; bases unmatched to any gene: 8. CDR3 residues: CASSSSGGGNYEQYF. For the CDR3, the DNA is TGTGCCAGCAGTAGTAGCGGGGGAGGAAACTACGAGCAGTACTTC.

This rearrangement joins TRBV11-3 to TRBJ2-2; D remains unclear. Germline loops: CDR1 SGHNT, CDR2 YENEEA. Trimming removed 8 bases from V and 6 bases from J, with 10 bases in between. The CDR3 loop spans 12 amino acids. CDR3 protein: CASLRVPGELFF. The DNA for the CDR3 is TGTGCCAGCTTACGGGTTCCCGGGGAGCTGTTTTTT.

The rearrangement uses TRBV4-2 and TRBJ2-2; a weak D match, TRBD2 (6 bases). The CDR3 runs 15 residues. Germline V CDR1 and CDR2: LGHNA, YNFKEQ. V was cut by 1 base and J by 1 base, with 7 bases left in between. The CDR3 protein is CASSQGLENTGELFF. The CDR3 DNA follows: TGTGCCAGCAGCCAAGGACTAGAGAACACCGGGGAGCTGTTTTTT.

The chain recombines TRBV27 with TRBJ1-5; a possible D gene is TRBD1 (5 bases). Germline V gives CDR1 MNHEY, CDR2 SMNVEV (reference sequence). CDR3 length: 14 amino acids. The ends were cut back, 2 bases at V and 2 bases at J, with 7 bases in the middle. In DNA form, the CDR3 reads TGTGCCAGCAGTTTAGGAGGGGGCAATCAGCCCCAGCATTTT. It specifies CASSLGGGNQPQHF.

The chain is built from TRBV1 and TRBJ2-1; the D segment call TRBD2 is taken from the table without a DNA check. TRBV1 is flagged as a pseudogene. This CDR3 is built from 13 residues. CDR3 nucleotide sequence: TGCACCAGCAGCCAAGGAGCTTTCAATGAGCAGTTCTTC. Its translation: CTSSQGAFNEQFF.

The rearrangement uses TRBV9 and TRBJ2-2, with D unresolved. Between the trimmed V and J ends, which lost 7 bases and 0 bases, there was a span of 4 bases. From germline, CDR1 is SGDLS and CDR2 YYNGEE. The CDR3 runs to 12 residues. CDR3: CASRANTGELFF. The CDR3 nucleotides are TGTGCCAGCCGAGCGAACACCGGGGAGCTGTTTTTT.